This T cell receptor beta chain originates from a study of blood T cell repertoires in COVID-19 (dated by TCRdb to 2018 to 2021). In terms of the full investigation: Samples covering the acute and convalescent phases of COVID-19 were provided by collaborators in the United States, Italy and Spain. The material from the prospective study consisted of cDNA or gDNA derived from T cells, B-cell-depleted T cells, or PBMCs. Deeply sampled blood TCRbeta repertoires from subjects exposed to, actively infected with, or recovered from COVID-19 were included in the dataset. The repertoires were released in a freely available public database meant as a resource for research on the immune response to SARS-CoV-2. The samples were drawn from two sources: the first 160 participants of the ongoing ImmuneRACE study, and 1,000 to 1,500 subjects contributed by 6 global collaborators. Sample metadata almost always included a de-identified subject ID, COVID-19 status, age in years and sex. HLA class I and class II types, where available, came from metadata supplied by the sample provider rather than from assay-based typing. Overall study outcomes, separate from this receptor: The amount of clinical and demographic metadata varied by source and participant and was provided uncurated.

Collaborating institutions collected whole blood in K2EDTA tubes following their own protocols. For TCRbeta analysis, collaborators shipped samples as frozen whole blood, isolated PBMCs, or DNA extracted from either of those sample types. As to this clone: Its antigen remains unidentified. Per-nucleotide qualities are absent, and no much larger clonotype sits a single base away.

TCRbeta CDR3 regions were amplified from genomic DNA using the immunoSEQ Assay, a bias-controlled multiplex PCR. Per the authors' processing: The number of nucleated cells in each sample was estimated from the amplification of reference gene primers within the assay. To quantify the absolute abundance of each unique TCRbeta CDR3 rearrangement, sequence reads were collapsed and filtered. Productive Simpson clonality was computed per sample as the square root of Simpson's diversity index over productive rearrangements. TCRdb re-hosts the immuneACCESS table, in-frame sequences only. Its copies lack some clones; in the studies checked, an unresolved V gene accounts for under half of them, and the cause for the rest is not known. For V, J and clone size, that table is used; D and trimming come from the DNA. For this sample the table gives roughly 82,000 clones, of which about 86% were detected only once. 17% of the sample rests with the top ten.

Trimming costs V 6 bases and J 4 bases, and their ends lie 12 bases apart. The germline V gene specifies ENHRY as CDR1 and SYGVKD as CDR2. Including cysteine and phenylalanine, the CDR3 has 13 amino acids. CDR3 DNA is the only sequence kept; it has 39 bases, read in frame from the first base. The chain is encoded by TRBV10-3 joined to TRBJ1-1; TRBD1 is a weak D gene call, 5 bases matching. Sequencing input: peripheral blood. The origin of this receptor is a woman aged 60 to 75 with acute or convalescent COVID-19. The CDR3 has the sequence CAIRSQGSTEAFF. The DNA sequence is as follows: TGTGCCATCAGGTCGCAGGGAAGCACTGAAGCTTTCTTT.